Below, one TCR beta chain is given with its context. The target antigen is unknown. This specimen comes from a study of cytomegalovirus exposure and HLA in healthy donors. PCR primers comprised 60 Vbeta and 13 Jbeta primers. The assay was immunoSEQ multiplex PCR, and TCRdb's table has in-frame clones only and misses some. This sample has more than 150,000 clones; around 77% occur once, and the top ten carry 1%. General observations from the study: Association with HLA alleles at 0.05 false discovery rate was found for 16,951 TCR beta sequences in a later analysis. A few CMV-associated chains proved CMV antigen-specific in vitro. The analysis excluded some indistinguishable V segments, including TRBV6-2 and TRBV6-3. As a later analysis revealed, the rate of TCR association differed by HLA locus, with DRB1 most and HLA-C fewest.

The CDR3 contains 13 residues. Germline CDR1 reads MNHNY; CDR2 reads SVGAGI (reference sequence). Trimming stripped 6 bases from V and 5 bases from J, with 13 bases between. This chain connects TRBV6-6 to TRBJ1-1; D is ambiguous. Sequences were obtained from PBMCs. The source of this sequence is a woman between 45 and 60 years old in good health and CMV-seropositive. The CDR3 spells CASRRRSYTEAFF. The CDR3 nucleotides are TGTGCCAGCAGACGCAGGTCCTATACTGAAGCTTTCTTT.